The subject of this entry is one TCR beta chain. It has no known antigen specificity. Base qualities are not at hand, and no much larger clone is one base apart. The CDR3 runs 16 amino acids, cysteine and phenylalanine included. The retained sequence is limited to the CDR3, 48 bases, with the frame set at the first base. For CDR1 and CDR2, the germline V gene (reference sequence) lists GTSNPN and SVGIG. Trimming takes 2 bases from V and 0 bases from J, and the germline ends sit 14 bases apart. The sample's time point label, in plain terms: proximal margin of the surgical specimen (macroscopically non-inflamed). Adults with ileal or ileocolonic Crohn's disease for whom ileocolonic resection was indicated were considered eligible. Before DNA extraction, whole ileal mucosal biopsies were kept frozen at -80 degrees C. Genomic DNA was extracted from frozen whole biopsies with a TRizol-based method and quantified on a NanoDrop 2000 spectrophotometer.

The sample originates from a study of T cell repertoires in ileal Crohn's disease (dated by TCRdb to the late 2010s). Describing the broader study: The median duration of disease was approximately 8.5 years, and at the time of surgery roughly a third of patients were active smokers. All patients had surgery for a complication: stricturing disease in around 60% and penetrating disease in about 40%. Postoperative therapy was given to about half of the patients, with thiopurines administered to under 13 patients and anti-TNF agents administered to 20 or so patients. MI samples were biopsies from the proximal margin of the surgical specimen. About 500 nanograms of biopsy DNA per sample were submitted for commercial TCRB immunosequencing. TCR repertoire analysis was done in a few dozen Crohn's disease patients from a prospective multicentre cohort. The study ran alongside a multicentre cohort designed to identify predictors of early endoscopic recurrence after ileocolonic resection. Endoscopic postoperative recurrence was defined as a Rutgeerts score above i0. The study sequenced roughly 170 mucosal samples from 57 patients, taken at several locations on the surgical specimen and at postoperative endoscopy. Here is what the overall study found, with its caveats: Only a subgroup of patients, of unstated size, had mucosal CD4 and CD8 T cells sorted and sequenced. A significantly higher proportion of clonal expansions was observed in active smokers at surgery than in non-smokers (approximately 26% vs 20%, p=0.02). Higher high-frequency clone percentages at surgery were associated with endoscopic recurrence; all patients with clonality above 26.8% (18/57) had recurrence. More high-frequency clones were carried by sorted CD8 T cells than by CD4 T cells, suggesting that mucosal expansions were mainly CD8.

Library method: the immunoSEQ multiplex PCR assay. A two-step, amplification bias-controlled multiplex PCR was used by Adaptive Biotechnology to amplify CDR3 regions from genomic DNA. Primers covering every V and J gene segment were used in the first PCR, while barcodes and Illumina adapters were added in the second PCR. CDR3 libraries were sequenced on an Illumina instrument. In the authors' own workflow: The analysis used both the pipelines supplied by the vendor and custom analysis of the raw data in R/Bioconductor with R version 3.3.0. Clonality, which ranges from 0 to 1, was calculated as the inverse of the normalised Shannon entropy across all productive clones. High-frequency clones were defined as the share of the repertoire taken up by the top 100 clones, keeping only clones that passed a 95% confidence test. Repertoire diversity was measured with the Simpson index, and overlap between samples was measured with the Morisita-Horn index. Here the immuneACCESS table is served through TCRdb, limited to in-frame sequences with V and J called. Missing clones are a known gap in these copies; in checked studies unresolved V genes cover under half, and the rest lacks a known reason. For V, J and clone size, that table is used; D and trimming come from the DNA. Present in this sample are around 2,000 clones, 65% to 90% of which were seen just once. The top ten clones comprise over 11% of the sample.

What was sequenced was ileal tissue. Here the chain combines TRBV30 and TRBJ1-5; there is no confident call for the D gene. This clonotype was sampled from an adult with Crohn's disease. This receptor carries the CDR3 CAWSSFGRNSNQPQHF. The DNA sequence reads TGTGCCTGGAGTAGTTTTGGGCGGAATAGCAATCAGCCCCAGCATTTT.